A single sample gave rise to the 2 T cell receptor beta chains below, sequenced in a study of blood T cell repertoires in COVID-19. Using immunoSEQ multiplex PCR, the repertoire was profiled, and TCRdb retains in-frame clones only, with some absent. Of around 140,000 clones detected, roughly 87% appear once; the ten largest clones hold over 0.75%. The specimen was peripheral blood. These receptors originate from a woman aged 50 to 65 with acute or convalescent COVID-19.

A remark on this clone: The sample carries other DNA sequences with the same CDR3. The V call is TRBV9, the J call TRBJ2-3; 8 positions agree with TRBD2. The length of the CDR3 is 16 residues. The germline V gene encodes CDR1 SGDLS and CDR2 YYNGEE. Unmatched junction bases numbered 5, after V lost 0 bases and J lost 2 bases. CDR3 coding DNA: TGTGCCAGCAGCGTAGTGGGAGCGGGGGCCACAGATACGCAGTATTTT. It translates to CASSVVGAGATDTQYF.

The chain uses TRBV6-1 and TRBJ2-7; D is perhaps TRBD1 (5 bases). The CDR3 has 13 amino acids. Germline lookup yields CDR1 MNHNS and CDR2 SASEGT. V dropped 2 bases and J dropped 7 bases, with 12 bases sitting between them. The CDR3 DNA reads TGTGCCAGCAGTGAAATCAGGGTTTGGGAGCAGTACTTC. Translation gives CASSEIRVWEQYF.